The 4 T cell receptor beta chains below were found in one sample sequenced in a study of beta chain features in type 1 diabetes. The entirety of the isolated RNA underwent reverse transcription, so expressed TCRB transcripts were sequenced. Assay: immunoSEQ multiplex PCR; the TCRdb copy retains only in-frame clones and omits some. This table holds roughly 380,000 clones, about 20% found once. Sequencing was performed on naive CD4+ T cells from blood. The receptors here all came from a woman aged 18 to 35 in good health.

This chain connects TRBV7-9 to TRBJ1-2; a weak D match, TRBD1 (5 bases). This CDR3 has 13 amino acids. CDR1 SEHNR and CDR2 FQNEAQ come from the germline V gene (reference sequence). V gave up 3 bases and J gave up 4 bases, with 9 bases separating them. The CDR3 DNA follows: TGTGCCAGCAGCTTCGACAGCGTCTATGGCTACACCTTC. This translates into CASSFDSVYGYTF.

This clone was seen a handful of times. The chain joins TRBV7-6 to TRBJ1-5; TRBD1 aligns across 8 bases. The CDR3 loop spans 15 amino acids. The V gene's germline CDR1 is SGHVS and CDR2 FNYEAQ. J lost 2 bases, V lost 5 bases, and 5 bases had no gene match. The CDR3 DNA follows: TGTGCCAGCAGCGCAGGGGGACAGGGCAATCAGCCCCAGCATTTT. Translating gives CASSAGGQGNQPQHF.

The chain combines TRBV5-1 with TRBJ2-2; 7 bases agree with TRBD1. The junction had 10 bases not matched to a gene; V was cut back by 4 bases and J by 7 bases. The CDR3 is 15 residues long. Per the germline V gene, CDR1 is SGHRS and CDR2 is YFSETQ. CDR3 residues: CASSPTGQSHGELFF. CDR3 coding DNA: TGCGCCAGCAGCCCGACAGGGCAGAGTCACGGGGAGCTGTTTTTT.

The genes are TRBV30 and TRBJ1-6, with TRBD1 matching 10 bases. After removal of 3 bases from V and 7 bases from J, the junction contained 9 bases not matched to a gene. The germline CDR1 and CDR2 sequences are GTSNPN and SVGIG (reference sequence). This CDR3 is 16 amino acids long. The CDR3 coding sequence is TGTGCCTGGAGCGTAGGGACAGGGGTGGGCAATTCACCCCTCCACTTT. Amino acids: CAWSVGTGVGNSPLHF.